This T cell receptor (beta chain) was retrieved from a study of shared clonotypes between healthy human individuals. The method was immunoSEQ multiplex PCR; TCRdb's version includes in-frame clones alone and lacks a portion of them. Of about 2 million clones listed, over 85% are singletons. The CDR3 is 15 residues long. Germline-derived CDR1 and CDR2 are MNHEY and SMNVEV (reference sequence). Trimming cost V 4 bases and J 6 bases; bases outside gene matches: 8. The study drew its donors from healthy HIV-negative adults without recent acute infections or vaccinations. Adults of Caucasian background living in Nashville, Tennessee made up all donors. To note about this clone: The antigen is unknown.

Study results and caveats: Generally, naive subsets came out with larger estimated richness than memory subsets. The low donor count limited represented genetic and exposure-history diversity.

The sequenced material came from naive CD4+ T cells sorted from blood. Sample subset: CD45RA+ positively selected. This clonotype was sampled from a young man in good health. The chain has TRBV27 and TRBJ1-5; 8 bases fit TRBD1. CDR3 sequence (DNA): TGTGCCAGCAGTTCCGCGACAGGGGATAGTCAGCCCCAGCATTTT. Protein product: CASSSATGDSQPQHF.